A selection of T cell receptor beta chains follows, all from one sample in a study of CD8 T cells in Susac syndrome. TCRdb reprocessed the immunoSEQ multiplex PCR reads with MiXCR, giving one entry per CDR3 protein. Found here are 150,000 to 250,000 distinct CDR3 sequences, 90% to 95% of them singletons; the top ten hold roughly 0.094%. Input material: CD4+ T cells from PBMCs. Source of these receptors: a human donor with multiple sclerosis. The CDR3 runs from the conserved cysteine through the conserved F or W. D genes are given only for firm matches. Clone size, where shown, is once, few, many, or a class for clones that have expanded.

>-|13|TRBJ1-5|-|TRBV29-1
TGCAGCGTTGAAGTACTTGGGGGGAAGCCCCAGCATTTT
CSVEVLGGKPQHF
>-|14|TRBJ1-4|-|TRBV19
TGTGCCAGTAGTTTAACAGGAAGCGGTGAAAAACTGTTTTTT
CASSLTGSGEKLFF
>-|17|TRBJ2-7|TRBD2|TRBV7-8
TGTGCCAGCAGGGAAAGAGCGGGAGCGTTGAGCTCCTACGAGCAGTACTTC
CASRERAGALSSYEQYF
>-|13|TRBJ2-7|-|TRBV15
TGTGCCACCAGCAAGGGCGGAACCTACGAGCAGTACTTC
CATSKGGTYEQYF
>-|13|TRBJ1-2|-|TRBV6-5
TGTGCCAGCAGTTACCCCCCAGGGCAAGGCTACACCTTC
CASSYPPGQGYTF
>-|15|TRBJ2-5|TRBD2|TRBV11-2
TGTGCCACGGAAACTAGCGGGGGGGAATTAGAGACCCAGTACTTC
CATETSGGELETQYF
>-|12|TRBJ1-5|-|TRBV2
TGTGCCAGCAGTTCCCAGGGTGATACCCAGCATTTT
CASSSQGDTQHF
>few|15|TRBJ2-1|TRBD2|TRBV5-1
TGCGCCAGCAGACCCGGGGCTAGCGGACGGGGTGAGCAGTTCTTC
CASRPGASGRGEQFF
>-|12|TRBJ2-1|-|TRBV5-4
TGTGCCAGCAGCCAGGACGTGAATGAGCAGTTCTTC
CASSQDVNEQFF
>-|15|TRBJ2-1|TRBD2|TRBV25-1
TGTGCCAGCACCGTGGGAGGGGTAAGGGTTGGTGAGCAGTTCTTC
CASTVGGVRVGEQFF
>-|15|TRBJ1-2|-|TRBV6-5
TGTGCCAGCAGTACTCGGGACCGCCCTAACTATGGCTACACCTTC
CASSTRDRPNYGYTF
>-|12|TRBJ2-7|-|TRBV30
TGTGCTTTTCAAACCGGCGGTTACGAGCAGTACTTC
CAFQTGGYEQYF
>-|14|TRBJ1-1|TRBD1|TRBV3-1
TGTGCCAGCAGGAACAGGGGTTTGAACACTGAAGCTTTCTTT
CASRNRGLNTEAFF
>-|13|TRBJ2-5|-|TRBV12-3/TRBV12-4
TGTGCCAGCAGCCAGGGATTCCAAGAGACCCAGTACTTC
CASSQGFQETQYF
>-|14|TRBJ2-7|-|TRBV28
TGTGCCAGCCTTGGAGGGTTTTTACTGTACGAGCAGTACTTC
CASLGGFLLYEQYF
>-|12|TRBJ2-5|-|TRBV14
TGTGCCAGCAGCCGGGGTCGGGAGACCCAGTACTTC
CASSRGRETQYF
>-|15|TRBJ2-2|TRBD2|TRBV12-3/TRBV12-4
TGTGCCAGCAGTCCTTGGGGACTAGCGACCGGGGAGCTGTTTTTT
CASSPWGLATGELFF
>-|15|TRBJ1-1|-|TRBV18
TGTGCCAGCTCCACCAATGAGGAGCGGGTCACTGAAGCTTTCTTT
CASSTNEERVTEAFF
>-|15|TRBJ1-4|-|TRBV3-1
TGTGCCAGCAGCCGGGCGGCCCCGCGGAATGAAAAACTGTTTTTT
CASSRAAPRNEKLFF
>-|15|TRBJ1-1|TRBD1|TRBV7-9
TGTGCCAGCAGGGGTCTCAGGACAGGGTACACTGAAGCTTTCTTT
CASRGLRTGYTEAFF
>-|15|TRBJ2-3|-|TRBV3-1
TGTGCCAGCAGCCAAAGGATAGCGGCCACAGATACGCAGTATTTT
CASSQRIAATDTQYF
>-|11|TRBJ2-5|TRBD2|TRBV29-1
TGCAGCGTAGGCGGGAGAGAGACCCAGTACTTC
CSVGGRETQYF
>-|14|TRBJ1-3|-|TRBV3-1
TGTGCCAGCAGCCAGACCTTCTCTGGAAACACCATATATTTT
CASSQTFSGNTIYF
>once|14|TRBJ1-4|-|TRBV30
TGTGCCTGGAGTGTATGGGCAGAGGGTGAAAAACTGTTTTTT
CAWSVWAEGEKLFF
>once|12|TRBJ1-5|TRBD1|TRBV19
TGTGCCGCAGGGGGGCGGGATCAGCCCCAGCATTTT
CAAGGRDQPQHF
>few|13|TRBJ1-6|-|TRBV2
TGTGCCAGCCGAGGTTCCTATAATTCACCCCTCCACTTT
CASRGSYNSPLHF
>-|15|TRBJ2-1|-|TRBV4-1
TGCGCCAGCAGCCAAGATGCAGTATCCTACAATGAGCAGTTCTTC
CASSQDAVSYNEQFF
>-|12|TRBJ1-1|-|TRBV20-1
TGCAGTGCTAGTAGAGGACTCACTGAAGCTTTCTTT
CSASRGLTEAFF
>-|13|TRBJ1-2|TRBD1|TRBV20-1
TGCAGTGCCGAGACAGGGGGCGCAGGTGGCTACACCTTC
CSAETGGAGGYTF
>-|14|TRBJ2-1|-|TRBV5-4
TGTGCCAGCAGCTTGGAGGGGGGCTACAATGAGCAGTTCTTC
CASSLEGGYNEQFF
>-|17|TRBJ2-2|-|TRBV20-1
TGCAGTGCTAGCCGCATGGCCCTGTCGAATGGCGCCGGGGAGCTGTTTTTT
CSASRMALSNGAGELFF
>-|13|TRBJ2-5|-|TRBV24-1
TGTGCCACCAGTGATTACAGGGAAGAGACCCAGTACTTC
CATSDYREETQYF
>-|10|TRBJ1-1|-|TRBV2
TGTGCCAGCACGAGGACTGAAGCTTTCTTT
CASTRTEAFF
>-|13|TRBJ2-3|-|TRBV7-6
TGTGCCAGCAGCTTAGCCCTCCCAGATACGCAGTATTTT
CASSLALPDTQYF
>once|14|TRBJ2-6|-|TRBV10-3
TGTGCCATCAGTGAGGTCCGGGGGGCCAACGTCCTGACTTTC
CAISEVRGANVLTF
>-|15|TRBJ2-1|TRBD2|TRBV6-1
TGTGCCAGCAGTCTCTTCGCGGGGGGCAACGATGAGCAGTTCTTC
CASSLFAGGNDEQFF
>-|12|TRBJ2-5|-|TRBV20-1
TGCAGTGCTAGTACGGGGCGAGAGACCCAGTACTTC
CSASTGRETQYF
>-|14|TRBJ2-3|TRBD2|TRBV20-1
TGCAGTGCTTTAGCGGGGGGGGTCACAGATACGCAGTATTTT
CSALAGGVTDTQYF
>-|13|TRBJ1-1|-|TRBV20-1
TGCAGTGCTATAGGGCAGCCGAACACTGAAGCTTTCTTT
CSAIGQPNTEAFF
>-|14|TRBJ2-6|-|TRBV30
TGTGCCCGGGCCGAGGGGAACGGGGCCAACGTCCTGACTTTC
CARAEGNGANVLTF
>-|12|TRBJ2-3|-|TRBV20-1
TGCAGTGCCCCAGACAGATCAGATACGCAGTATTTT
CSAPDRSDTQYF
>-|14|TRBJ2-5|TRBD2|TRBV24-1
TGTGCCACCAGTGATCGACTAGCGGGGGAGACCCAGTACTTC
CATSDRLAGETQYF
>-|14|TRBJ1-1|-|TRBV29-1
TGCAGCGTCGAAGACCGCACGTTGAACACTGAAGCTTTCTTT
CSVEDRTLNTEAFF
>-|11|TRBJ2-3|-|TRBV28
TGTGCCAGCAGGAACCCAGATACGCAGTATTTT
CASRNPDTQYF
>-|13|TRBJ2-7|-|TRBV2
TGTGCCAGCAGTGACAGGGGTCGCGACGAGCAGTACTTC
CASSDRGRDEQYF